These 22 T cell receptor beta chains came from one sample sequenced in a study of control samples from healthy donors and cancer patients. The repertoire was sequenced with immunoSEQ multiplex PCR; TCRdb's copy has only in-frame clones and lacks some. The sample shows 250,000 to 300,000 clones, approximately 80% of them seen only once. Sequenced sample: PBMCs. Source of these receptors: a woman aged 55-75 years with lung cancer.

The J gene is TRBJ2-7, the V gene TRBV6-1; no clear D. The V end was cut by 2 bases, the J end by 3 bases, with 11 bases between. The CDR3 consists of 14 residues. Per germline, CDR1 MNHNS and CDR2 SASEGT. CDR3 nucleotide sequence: TGTGCCAGCAGTGAACGGACGTACGTCTACGAGCAGTACTTC. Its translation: CASSERTYVYEQYF.

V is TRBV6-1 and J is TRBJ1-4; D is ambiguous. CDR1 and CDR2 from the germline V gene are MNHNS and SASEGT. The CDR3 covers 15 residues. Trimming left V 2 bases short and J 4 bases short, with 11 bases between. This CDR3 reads CASSELRAFNEKLFF. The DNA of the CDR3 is TGTGCCAGCAGTGAATTGAGGGCTTTTAATGAAAAACTGTTTTTT.

The CDR3 reads CASSSSAVKADTGELFF. CDR3 bases: TGTGCCAGCAGCTCCTCGGCTGTTAAGGCCGACACCGGGGAGCTGTTTTTT. The chain recombines TRBV7-7 with TRBJ2-2; D gene unclear. Germline loops: CDR1 SSHAT, CDR2 FNYEAQ (reference sequence). This CDR3 has 17 residues. The V and J ends lost 4 bases and 3 bases respectively, with 18 bases between them. Full variable domain (missing parts from reference TRBV7-7 and TRBJ2-2): GAGVSQSPRYKVTKRGQDVTLRCDPISSHATLYWYQQALGQGPEFLTYFNYEAQPDKSGLPSDRFSAERPEGSISTLTIQRTEQRDSAMYRCASSSSAVKADTGELFFGEGSRLTVL.

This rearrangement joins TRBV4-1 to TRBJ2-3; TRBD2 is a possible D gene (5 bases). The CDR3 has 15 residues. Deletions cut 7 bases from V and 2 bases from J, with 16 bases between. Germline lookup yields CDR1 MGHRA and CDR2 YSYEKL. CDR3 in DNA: TGCGCCAGCAACGAGGGAAGAAGAATCACAGATACGCAGTATTTT. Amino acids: CASNEGRRITDTQYF.

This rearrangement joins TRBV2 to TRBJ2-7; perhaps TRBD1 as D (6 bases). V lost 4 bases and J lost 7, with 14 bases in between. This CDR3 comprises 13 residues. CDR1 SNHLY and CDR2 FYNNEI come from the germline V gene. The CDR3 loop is CASSGNRVGEQYF. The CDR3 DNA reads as TGTGCCAGCAGTGGGAACAGGGTGGGTGAGCAGTACTTC.

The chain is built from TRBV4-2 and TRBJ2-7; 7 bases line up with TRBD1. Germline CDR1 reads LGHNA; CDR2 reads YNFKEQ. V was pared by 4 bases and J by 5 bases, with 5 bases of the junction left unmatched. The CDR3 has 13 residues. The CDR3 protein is CASSLQGSHEQYF. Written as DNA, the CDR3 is TGTGCCAGCAGCCTACAGGGGTCCCACGAGCAGTACTTC.

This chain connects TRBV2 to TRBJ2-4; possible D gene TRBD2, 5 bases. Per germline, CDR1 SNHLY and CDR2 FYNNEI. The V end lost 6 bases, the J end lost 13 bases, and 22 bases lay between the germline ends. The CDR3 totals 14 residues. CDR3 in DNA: TGTGCCAGCAGAGCTTCCACATTCGGGAACCAGCAGTACTTC. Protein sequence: CASRASTFGNQQYF.

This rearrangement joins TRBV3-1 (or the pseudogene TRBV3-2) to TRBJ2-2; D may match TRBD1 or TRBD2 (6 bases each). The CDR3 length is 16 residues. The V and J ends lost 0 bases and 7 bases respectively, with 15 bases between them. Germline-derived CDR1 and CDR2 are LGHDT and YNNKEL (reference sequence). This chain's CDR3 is CASSQDSRGADGELFF. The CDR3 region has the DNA TGTGCCAGCAGCCAAGATAGTAGGGGGGCGGACGGGGAGCTGTTTTTT.

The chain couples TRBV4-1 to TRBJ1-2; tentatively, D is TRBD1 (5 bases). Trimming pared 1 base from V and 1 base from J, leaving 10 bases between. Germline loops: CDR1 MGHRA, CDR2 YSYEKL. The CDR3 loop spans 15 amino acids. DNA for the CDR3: TGCGCCAGCAGCCAAGGTCCGACAGTTAACTATGGCTACACCTTC. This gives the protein CASSQGPTVNYGYTF.

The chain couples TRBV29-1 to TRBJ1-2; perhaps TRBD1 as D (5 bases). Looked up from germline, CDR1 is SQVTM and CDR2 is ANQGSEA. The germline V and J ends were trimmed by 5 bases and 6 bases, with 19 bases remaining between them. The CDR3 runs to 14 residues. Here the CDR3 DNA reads TGCAGCGTTCCCTTAGGGGTGCGTCAGAATGGCTACACCTTC. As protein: CSVPLGVRQNGYTF.

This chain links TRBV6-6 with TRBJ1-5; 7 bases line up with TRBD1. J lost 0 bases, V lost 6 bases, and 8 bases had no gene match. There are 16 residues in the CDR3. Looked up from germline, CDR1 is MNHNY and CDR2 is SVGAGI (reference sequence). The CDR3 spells CASSSGQTYSNQPQHF. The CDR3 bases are TGTGCCAGCAGCTCGGGACAGACCTATAGCAATCAGCCCCAGCATTTT.

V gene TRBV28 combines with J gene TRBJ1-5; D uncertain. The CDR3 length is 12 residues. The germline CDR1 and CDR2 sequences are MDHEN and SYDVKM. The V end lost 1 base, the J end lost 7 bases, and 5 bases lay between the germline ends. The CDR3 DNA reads TGTGCCAGCAGTTTATATGGACAGCCCCAGCATTTT. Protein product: CASSLYGQPQHF.

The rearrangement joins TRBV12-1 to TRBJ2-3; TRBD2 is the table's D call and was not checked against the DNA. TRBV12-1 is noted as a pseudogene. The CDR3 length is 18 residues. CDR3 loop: CASNRSRRGVPNTDTQYF. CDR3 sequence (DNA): TGTGCCAGCAATCGAAGCCGGCGGGGGGTTCCTAACACAGATACGCAGTATTTT.

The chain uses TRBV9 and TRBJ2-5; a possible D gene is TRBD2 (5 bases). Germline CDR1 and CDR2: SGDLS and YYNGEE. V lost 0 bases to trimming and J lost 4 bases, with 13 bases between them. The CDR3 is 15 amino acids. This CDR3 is CASSVATGMGETQYF. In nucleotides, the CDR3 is TGTGCCAGCAGCGTAGCTACCGGGATGGGAGAGACCCAGTACTTC.

For the CDR3, the DNA is TGTGCCAGCCGCAGCGAAGCTGGGGCCAACGTCCTGACTTTC. Amino acids: CASRSEAGANVLTF. The chain is built from TRBV5-5 and TRBJ2-6; D is ambiguous. Trimming removed 7 bases at V and 2 bases at J, with 10 bases between. Germline V gene sequence: CDR1 SGHKS, CDR2 YYEKEE (reference sequence). This CDR3 has 14 residues.

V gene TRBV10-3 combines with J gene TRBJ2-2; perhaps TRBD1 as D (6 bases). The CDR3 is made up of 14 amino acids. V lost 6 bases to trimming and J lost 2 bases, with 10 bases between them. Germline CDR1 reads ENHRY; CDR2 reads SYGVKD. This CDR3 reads CAISLTGNTGELFF. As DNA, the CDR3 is TGTGCCATCAGCCTGACAGGAAACACCGGGGAGCTGTTTTTT.

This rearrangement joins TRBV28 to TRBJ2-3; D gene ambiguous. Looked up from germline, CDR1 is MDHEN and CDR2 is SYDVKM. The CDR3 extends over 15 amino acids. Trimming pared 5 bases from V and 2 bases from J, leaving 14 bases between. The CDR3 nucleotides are TGTGCCAGCAGTGGAGCCTCCCAATACACAGATACGCAGTATTTT. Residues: CASSGASQYTDTQYF.

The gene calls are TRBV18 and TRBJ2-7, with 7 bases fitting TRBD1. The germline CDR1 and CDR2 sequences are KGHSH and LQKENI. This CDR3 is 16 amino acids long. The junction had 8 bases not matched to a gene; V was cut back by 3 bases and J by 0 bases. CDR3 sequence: CASSPNRQGASYEQYF. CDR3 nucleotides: TGTGCCAGCTCACCGAACAGACAGGGCGCCTCCTACGAGCAGTACTTC.

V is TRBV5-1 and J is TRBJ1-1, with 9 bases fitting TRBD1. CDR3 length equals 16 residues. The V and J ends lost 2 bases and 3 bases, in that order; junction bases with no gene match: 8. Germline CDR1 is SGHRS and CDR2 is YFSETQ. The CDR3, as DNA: TGCGCCAGCAGCTTTATTGAGGGACAGGGAGACACTGAAGCTTTCTTT. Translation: CASSFIEGQGDTEAFF.

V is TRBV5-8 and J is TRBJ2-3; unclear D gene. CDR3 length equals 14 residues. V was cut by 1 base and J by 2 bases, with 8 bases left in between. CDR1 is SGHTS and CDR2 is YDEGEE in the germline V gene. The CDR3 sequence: CASSLRQHTDTQYF. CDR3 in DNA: TGTGCCAGCAGCTTGCGGCAGCACACAGATACGCAGTATTTT.

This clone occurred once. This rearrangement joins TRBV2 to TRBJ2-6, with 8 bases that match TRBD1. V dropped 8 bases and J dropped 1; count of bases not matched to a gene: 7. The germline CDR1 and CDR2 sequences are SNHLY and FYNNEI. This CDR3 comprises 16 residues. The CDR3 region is CASRGQGASGANVLTF. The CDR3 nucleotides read TGTGCCAGCCGAGGACAGGGAGCTTCTGGGGCCAACGTCCTGACTTTC.

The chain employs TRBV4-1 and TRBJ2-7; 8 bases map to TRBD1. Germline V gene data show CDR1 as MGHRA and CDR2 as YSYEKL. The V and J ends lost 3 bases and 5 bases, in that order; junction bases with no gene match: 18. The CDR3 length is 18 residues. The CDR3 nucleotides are TGCGCCAGCAGCCATGGAGCGAGAGGGACAGGCCTCCCCCACGAGCAGTACTTC. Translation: CASSHGARGTGLPHEQYF.